These T cell receptor beta chains were read from a single sample in a study of regulatory T cells after allogeneic stem cell transplantation. TCRdb analysed the 5' RACE reads with MiXCR anew, one entry per CDR3 protein. The sample shows 850 to 1,100 distinct CDR3 sequences, over 15% of them seen only once. This specimen was sorted CD4+ T cells from blood (whether regulatory or conventional is not recorded), taken 30 days after allogeneic stem cell transplant. The source is a human patient who had an allogeneic stem cell transplant, so the T cells may come from the graft donor. Both conserved end residues are part of each CDR3. D genes are given only for firm matches. Rows may omit the clone size; those that give it use once, few, many or a size class.

TGTGCCTGCAGTTACTCGTCGTGGAACGCTTTCTTT	CACSYSSWNAFF	-	TRBJ1-1	TRBV6-2/TRBV6-3	-
TGCGCCAGCATGCGGGACCCCCAAGAGACCCAGTACTTC	CASMRDPQETQYF	-	TRBJ2-5	TRBV10-2	few
TGCAGTGCCCCTGGGGGGAGTCCCACTGAAGCTTTCTTT	CSAPGGSPTEAFF	-	TRBJ1-1	TRBV20-1	few
TGTGCCAGCAGCCGGGACAGGGGTAATGAGCAGTTCTTC	CASSRDRGNEQFF	TRBD1	TRBJ2-1	TRBV27	large
TGTGCCAGTCCCCATTACCGGGACTACAATGAGCAGTTCTTC	CASPHYRDYNEQFF	-	TRBJ2-1	TRBV27	large
TGCAGCGTCGGAGTTCTGGCAGTCCAGTACGAGCAGTGCTTC	CSVGVLAVQYEQCF	-	TRBJ2-7	TRBV29-1	-
TGTGCCAGCAGCCATTCCGAAGGGAGGCAGTATTTT	CASSHSEGRQYF	-	TRBJ2-3	TRBV11-2	medium-sized
TGTGCCAGCAGCACGGGACTAGCGGGCACAGATACGCAGTATTTT	CASSTGLAGTDTQYF	TRBD2	TRBJ2-3	TRBV6-5	medium-sized
TGTGCCAGCAGCTCCCCAAGGACAGATACGCAGTATTTT	CASSSPRTDTQYF	-	TRBJ2-3	TRBV7-9	large
TGTGCCAGCGGGTGGTACACCGGGGAGCTGTTTTTT	CASGWYTGELFF	-	TRBJ2-2	TRBV27	medium-sized
TGTGCCAGCAGCTTGGTCCAGAGGAACACTGAAGCCTTCTTT	CASSLVQRNTEAFF	-	TRBJ1-1	TRBV5-6	-
TGCGCCAGCAGCCCTGTGGACGGGAGAACCCAAGAGACCCAGTACTTC	CASSPVDGRTQETQYF	-	TRBJ2-5	TRBV5-1	-
TGTGCTAGTGGTCCCGACGGGGCGCCTGAAGCTTTCTTT	CASGPDGAPEAFF	-	TRBJ1-1	TRBV12-5	medium-sized
TGTGCCAGCAGCCGTCCCGCAGGGGGCGCGGCCAAAAACATTCAGTACTTC	CASSRPAGGAAKNIQYF	TRBD1	TRBJ2-4	TRBV7-9	medium-sized
TGTGCCAGCAGCTTATACCCGGGTCGGGAGAACACTGAAGCTTTCTTT	CASSLYPGRENTEAFF	-	TRBJ1-1	TRBV11-2	large
TGCAGTGCTAGAGATAGCATGTCGGGTTACAATGAGCAGTTCTTC	CSARDSMSGYNEQFF	-	TRBJ2-1	TRBV20-1	-
TGCAGTGCTAGTTCCGGTTACACAGATACGCAGTATTTT	CSASSGYTDTQYF	-	TRBJ2-3	TRBV20-1	large
TGTGCCAGCAATTTAGAACCAGATACGCAGTATTTT	CASNLEPDTQYF	-	TRBJ2-3	TRBV6-6	few
TGTGCCAGTAGTATCTCGGGACTAGCGAAATACAATGAGCAGTTCTTC	CASSISGLAKYNEQFF	TRBD2	TRBJ2-1	TRBV19	-
TGCAGTGCTAGAGATCCCCCTAGCGGGTTCACAGATACGCAGTATTTT	CSARDPPSGFTDTQYF	TRBD2	TRBJ2-3	TRBV20-1	medium-sized
TGTGCCAGCAACCGGGAGGCAGATACGCGGTATTTT	CASNREADTRYF	TRBD2	TRBJ2-3	TRBV7-9	few
TGTGCCAGCAGTTCCCTAGCGTTAAGGGAGCTGTTTTTT	CASSSLALRELFF	-	TRBJ2-2	TRBV28	large
TGCAGTGCTAGGGTGACAGGGGGCTACGAGCAGTACTTC	CSARVTGGYEQYF	TRBD1	TRBJ2-7	TRBV20-1	medium-sized
TGTGCCACCAGCAATCGCCGGGGACTCTCCTACGAGCAGTACTTC	CATSNRRGLSYEQYF	-	TRBJ2-7	TRBV15	-
TGCAGCGCTGGGCTAACGGGGACGTCCTACGAGCAGTACTTC	CSAGLTGTSYEQYF	-	TRBJ2-7	TRBV20-1	once
TGTGCCAGCAGTCCACAGGGTCTGGAACAGCCCCAGCATTTT	CASSPQGLEQPQHF	-	TRBJ1-5	TRBV28	few
TGTGCCAGCAGCGGGACAGGGCGGCTTGAGCAGCTCTTC	CASSGTGRLEQLF	TRBD1	TRBJ2-1	TRBV5-4	few
TGTGCCAGCAGTTACTCTGGAAATAGCCTCTCTGGGGCCAACGTCCTGACTTTC	CASSYSGNSLSGANVLTF	-	TRBJ2-6	TRBV6-6	large
TGTGCTTGGTCTAGCGGGGAGGCCTACAATGAGCAGTTCTTC	CAWSSGEAYNEQFF	TRBD2	TRBJ2-1	TRBV30	-
TGTGCCAGCAGCCAAGATGAAGGGGTAGTCCACGAGCAGTACTTC	CASSQDEGVVHEQYF	-	TRBJ2-7	TRBV3-1	medium-sized
TGTGCCAGCAGTTTACGGACCACAGGACAGCCCCAGCATTTT	CASSLRTTGQPQHF	-	TRBJ1-5	TRBV27	large
TGTGCCAGCAGCTTAGCGGCAGGGGGCTCCTACGAGCAGTACTTC	CASSLAAGGSYEQYF	TRBD1	TRBJ2-7	TRBV7-9	medium-sized
TGTGCCAGCAGCCCATCGACACCGGAGAACACTGAAGCTTTCTTT	CASSPSTPENTEAFF	-	TRBJ1-1	TRBV7-4	large
TGTGCCAGCAGTGGGCTAACGGCCCAGTACTTC	CASSGLTAQYF	-	TRBJ2-5	TRBV2	-
TGTGCCAGCAGTTACTCCGGGAGGGCCTACAATGAGCAGTTCTTC	CASSYSGRAYNEQFF	TRBD2	TRBJ2-1	TRBV6-6	medium-sized
TGTGCCAGTACCCCTGGGGGTGGTAGATACCAGAACACTGAAGCTTTCTTT	CASTPGGGRYQNTEAFF	-	TRBJ1-1	TRBV19	-
TGTGCCAGCAGTTACAGGGGGACAGGGGTGAATGAGCAGTACTTC	CASSYRGTGVNEQYF	TRBD1	TRBJ2-7	TRBV6-5	medium-sized
TGTGCCAGCAGCGGCCCGGGACAGCGCTTCTACGAGCAGTACTTC	CASSGPGQRFYEQYF	TRBD1	TRBJ2-7	TRBV11-2	medium-sized
TGTGCCAGCAGTCCATCAGCTGAAGCTTTCTTT	CASSPSAEAFF	-	TRBJ1-1	TRBV6-6	medium-sized
TGCAGTCCCTTTAGGATGGATGGCACAGATACGCAGTATTTT	CSPFRMDGTDTQYF	-	TRBJ2-3	TRBV20-1	large
TGTGCCAGCAGTTTACGGTCGGCTAGCGGGAGGACAGATACGCAGTATTTT	CASSLRSASGRTDTQYF	TRBD2	TRBJ2-3	TRBV7-9	-
TGCGCCAGCAGCTTACCATCGACAGGGGCCTTCAATGAGCAGTTCTTC	CASSLPSTGAFNEQFF	TRBD1	TRBJ2-1	TRBV5-1	-
TGCAGTGCTATCGGAGCGGGGCAAGAGACCCAGTACTTC	CSAIGAGQETQYF	TRBD2	TRBJ2-5	TRBV20-1	medium-sized
TGTGCCAGCAGCTTGCCGGGGACTAAAAACTATGGCTACACCTTC	CASSLPGTKNYGYTF	-	TRBJ1-2	TRBV5-6	few
TGCGCCAGCAGCCTCGACAGGGGAGAGCAGTTCTTC	CASSLDRGEQFF	TRBD1	TRBJ2-1	TRBV5-1	large
TGTGCCAGCAGAAAAAGGGGGGATGGGACAGTTGTCTACGAGCAGTACTTC	CASRKRGDGTVVYEQYF	-	TRBJ2-7	TRBV27	large
TGTGCCAGCGGGACCCCTCGGGCACCCCTCCACTTT	CASGTPRAPLHF	-	TRBJ1-6	TRBV27	medium-sized
TGTGCCAGCAGCCGACAGGGAATTACTAACGAGCAGTACTTC	CASSRQGITNEQYF	TRBD1	TRBJ2-7	TRBV7-9	medium-sized
TGCAGTGCTATGGGGTATAGAGGTTTGGCGGAATACTTC	CSAMGYRGLAEYF	-	TRBJ2-7	TRBV20-1	medium-sized
TGCAGTGCTAAGAATGACAGGGGGCGGGCAGATACGCAGTATTTT	CSAKNDRGRADTQYF	TRBD1	TRBJ2-3	TRBV20-1	medium-sized
TGTGCCAGCAGCCCCGGGACAGGCCGGGCGTACTTC	CASSPGTGRAYF	TRBD1	TRBJ2-7	TRBV3-1	medium-sized
TGTGCCAGCTCACCAGGGGCAGTTCCTCCCTACGAGCAGTACTTC	CASSPGAVPPYEQYF	-	TRBJ2-7	TRBV18	medium-sized
TGTGCCAGCAGCCAGGCCGGGGGCCATGAGCAGTTCTTC	CASSQAGGHEQFF	-	TRBJ2-1	TRBV7-9	few
TGTGCCAGCAGCTTAATAGCGGGAACGAACACCGGGGAGCTGTTTTTT	CASSLIAGTNTGELFF	TRBD2	TRBJ2-2	TRBV7-3	medium-sized